The 27 T cell receptor beta chains presented below share a single source sample, sequenced in a study of blood T cell repertoires in COVID-19. The repertoire was sequenced with immunoSEQ multiplex PCR; TCRdb's copy has only in-frame clones and lacks some. The sample includes 90,000 to 120,000 clones, about 86% seen only once; the top ten take roughly 2.6%. The sequenced material came from PBMCs or T cells enriched from blood (not recorded which). These receptors were collected from a woman aged 45 to 65 who had recovered from COVID-19.

J is TRBJ2-6 and V is TRBV27; TRBD1 is a possible D gene (5 bases). The germline V and J ends were trimmed by 3 bases and 0 bases, with 6 bases remaining between them. Germline CDR1 and CDR2: MNHEY and SMNVEV (reference sequence). The CDR3 spans 15 residues. The CDR3 DNA is TGTGCCAGCAGTTTTACAGGCTCTGGGGCCAACGTCCTGACTTTC. It codes for CASSFTGSGANVLTF.

This chain links TRBV28 with TRBJ1-6, with unresolved D. V lost 2 bases to trimming and J lost 0 bases, with 5 bases between them. This CDR3 region has 15 residues. CDR1 is MDHEN and CDR2 is SYDVKM in the germline V gene. Written as DNA, the CDR3 is TGTGCCAGCAGTTTACCGAGCTCCTATAATTCACCCCTCCACTTT. It encodes CASSLPSSYNSPLHF.

The chain couples TRBV7-2 to TRBJ2-7; 10 nucleotides match TRBD2. CDR1 is SGHTA, CDR2 FQGNSA, per germline. The CDR3 is 14 residues long. The J segment lost 3 bases and the V segment lost 5 bases, leaving 4 bases of the junction unmatched. The CDR3 DNA sequence: TGTGCCAGCAGCCCCCGGACTAGCGGCTACGAGCAGTACTTC. Its protein is CASSPRTSGYEQYF. The full variable domain, rest sourced from reference TRBV7-2 and TRBJ2-7, is GAGVSQSPSNKVTEKGKDVELRCDPISGHTALYWYRQSLGQGLEFLIYFQGNSAPDKSGLPSDRFSAERTGGSVSTLTIQRTQQEDSAVYLCASSPRTSGYEQYFGPGTRLTVT.

In this sample, this clone turned up once. The chain combines TRBV19 with TRBJ1-2; 11 bases match TRBD1. The length of the CDR3 is 16 residues. The V gene's germline CDR1 is LNHDA and CDR2 SQIVND (reference sequence). With V trimmed by 4 bases and J by 3 bases, 7 bases remained unmatched. Here the CDR3 reads CASSRTRTGGYYGYTF. The CDR3 DNA follows: TGTGCCAGTAGTAGGACAAGGACAGGGGGCTACTATGGCTACACCTTC.

The V and J genes are TRBV5-4 and TRBJ1-1, with D possibly matching TRBD1 (5 bases). Germline CDR1 is SGHNT and CDR2 is YYREEE (reference sequence). This CDR3 region has 12 residues. Trimming removed 4 bases from V and 7 bases from J, with 11 bases in between. The CDR3 here is CASSPGLGEAFF. The CDR3 DNA is TGTGCCAGCAGCCCAGGGTTAGGTGAAGCTTTCTTT. Looking up the rest from reference TRBV5-4 and TRBJ1-1 gives the full variable domain: ETGVTQSPTHLIKTRGQQVTLRCSSQSGHNTVSWYQQALGQGPQFIFQYYREEENGRGNFPPRFSGLQFPNYSSELNVNALELDDSALYLCASSPGLGEAFFGQGTRLTVV.

The rearrangement links TRBV5-1 to TRBJ2-7; no clear D. Germline assignment: CDR1 SGHRS and CDR2 YFSETQ. CDR3 length: 13 amino acids. The germline V and J ends were trimmed by 0 bases and 2 bases, with 6 bases remaining between them. The CDR3 coding sequence is TGCGCCAGCAGCTTGGGACGGGCCTACGAGCAGTACTTC. Encoded protein: CASSLGRAYEQYF.

This clone came up a few times. V is TRBV5-1 and J is TRBJ2-7; maybe TRBD2 (6 bases). Germline V gene sequence: CDR1 SGHRS, CDR2 YFSETQ. Deletions cut 3 bases from V and 3 bases from J, with 13 bases between. This CDR3 is built from 14 residues. CDR3 amino acids: CASSSAGLRYEQYF. CDR3 in DNA: TGCGCCAGCAGCTCGGCGGGACTCCGCTACGAGCAGTACTTC.

The V call is TRBV4-1, the J call TRBJ2-3; 8 bases are shared with TRBD2. CDR1 is MGHRA, CDR2 YSYEKL, per germline. The CDR3 sequence is 18 residues long. J gave up 5 bases and V 0 bases, and 13 bases lay outside the gene matches. DNA for the CDR3: TGCGCCAGCAGCCAAGACTCGCGGGGGGCCCACGACGGAGATACGCAGTATTTT. Residues: CASSQDSRGAHDGDTQYF.

This clone was recorded once. The chain employs TRBV19 and TRBJ1-2, with 7 nucleotides matching TRBD1. CDR3 length equals 13 residues. Trimming at V came to 5 bases and at J to 4 bases, leaving 4 bases not matched to a gene. CDR1 and CDR2 from the germline V gene are LNHDA and SQIVND (reference sequence). The CDR3 sequence is CASSSGTVYGYTF. CDR3 DNA sequence: TGTGCCAGTAGTTCGGGGACAGTCTATGGCTACACCTTC. Full variable domain (remainder filled in from reference TRBV19 and TRBJ1-2): DGGITQSPKYLFRKEGQNVTLSCEQNLNHDAMYWYRQDPGQGLRLIYYSQIVNDFQKGDIAEGYSVSREKKESFPLTVTSAQKNPTAFYLCASSSGTVYGYTFGSGTRLTVV.

This chain links TRBV27 with TRBJ2-5, with 12 bases fitting TRBD1. The CDR3 consists of 19 residues. V was clipped by 7 bases and J by 2 bases; unmatched bases: 17. From germline, CDR1 is MNHEY and CDR2 SMNVEV (reference sequence). The CDR3 region has the DNA TGTGCCAGCACCCACAAGGGGACAGGGGGCCCCCTTCGGCAAGAGACCCAGTACTTC. Translation gives CASTHKGTGGPLRQETQYF.

V and J are TRBV5-1 and TRBJ2-3; TRBD2 aligns across 7 bases. Per the germline V gene, CDR1 is SGHRS and CDR2 is YFSETQ. V shed 4 bases and J 0 bases; nucleotides not matched to a gene: 8. CDR3 length: 16 amino acids. The CDR3: CASSPGGSGSTDTQYF. In DNA, the CDR3 is TGCGCCAGCAGCCCTGGGGGTAGCGGGAGCACAGATACGCAGTATTTT.

This sequence joins TRBV5-5 and TRBJ1-2, with D uncertain. The ends were cut back, 1 base at V and 4 bases at J, with 8 bases in the middle. The germline gives CDR1 SGHKS, CDR2 YYEKEE (reference sequence). The CDR3 spans 13 residues. The CDR3, as DNA: TGTGCCAGCAGCTTGAGCGCGGGCTATGGCTACACCTTC. It specifies CASSLSAGYGYTF.

This clone was seen more than once but under ten times. The chain employs TRBV5-4 and TRBJ1-1; tentatively, D is TRBD1 (5 bases). In germline, CDR1 is SGHNT, CDR2 YYREEE (reference sequence). CDR3 length: 16 amino acids. The V and J ends lost 5 bases and 0 bases respectively, with 17 bases between them. CDR3 loop: CASSSGGGLMNTEAFF. CDR3 in DNA: TGTGCCAGCAGTTCGGGGGGTGGTCTCATGAACACTGAAGCTTTCTTT.

This clone was detected once. The chain is built from TRBV3-1 (or the pseudogene TRBV3-2) and TRBJ2-3; the match to TRBD2 covers 11 bases. Unmatched junction bases numbered 8, after V lost 0 bases and J lost 6 bases. The CDR3 totals 17 residues. The V gene's germline CDR1 is LGHDT and CDR2 YNNKEL (reference sequence). The CDR3 is CASSQEVASGGRDTQYF. CDR3 in DNA: TGTGCCAGCAGCCAAGAGGTGGCTAGCGGGGGGCGGGATACGCAGTATTTT.

This clone has a handful of counts. The chain is built from TRBV28 and TRBJ1-3; D unclear. Germline V lookup: CDR1 MDHEN, CDR2 SYDVKM. The CDR3 is made up of 15 amino acids. V lost 5 bases to trimming and J lost 0 bases, with 11 bases between them. CDR3 nucleotides: TGTGCCAGCAGTCCGCCCCTCAGCTCTGGAAACACCATATATTTT. As protein: CASSPPLSSGNTIYF.

J is TRBJ2-6 and V is TRBV28; D call uncertain. This CDR3 comprises 14 residues. V shed 7 bases and J shed 0 bases, with 7 bases lying between them. Germline V gives CDR1 MDHEN, CDR2 SYDVKM. In nucleotides, the CDR3 is TGTGCCAGCACCGTATCCTCTGGGGCCAACGTCCTGACTTTC. This encodes CASTVSSGANVLTF.

The chain combines TRBV2 with TRBJ1-5, with 11 bases matching TRBD1. In germline, CDR1 is SNHLY, CDR2 FYNNEI. J gave up 7 bases and V 4 bases, and 6 bases lay outside the gene matches. The CDR3 extends over 15 amino acids. The CDR3: CASSAGQGAGQPQHF. The CDR3 DNA is TGTGCCAGCAGTGCAGGACAGGGGGCTGGCCAGCCCCAGCATTTT.

The rearrangement uses TRBV19 and TRBJ2-5; 7 positions agree with TRBD2. The CDR3 runs 13 residues. CDR1 LNHDA and CDR2 SQIVND come from the germline V gene (reference sequence). V shed 5 bases, J shed 5 bases, and the junction held 5 bases outside the gene matches. CDR3 sequence reads: CASSPREIETQYF. The CDR3 bases are TGTGCCAGTAGTCCGCGGGAGATCGAGACCCAGTACTTC. The whole variable domain, filled in from reference TRBV19 and TRBJ2-5, reads DGGITQSPKYLFRKEGQNVTLSCEQNLNHDAMYWYRQDPGQGLRLIYYSQIVNDFQKGDIAEGYSVSREKKESFPLTVTSAQKNPTAFYLCASSPREIETQYFGPGTRLLVL.

To note about this clone: The junction does not match germline at one end; this may be a read error. This chain joins TRBV7-2 and TRBJ2-7; TRBD1 matches at 9 bases. This CDR3 has 11 amino acids. Germline CDR1 SGHTA, CDR2 FQGNSA. CDR3 residues: CASSRGQGIRF. The CDR3 DNA follows: TGTGCCAGCAGCCGCGGACAGGGGATACGCTTC.

This chain connects TRBV4-1 to TRBJ1-3; 8 nucleotides line up with TRBD1. Trimming removed 1 base from V and 2 bases from J; junction bases left unmatched: 4. The germline CDR1 and CDR2 sequences are MGHRA and YSYEKL. This CDR3 has 16 residues. CDR3 amino acids: CASSQGADRAGNTIYF. CDR3 DNA: TGCGCCAGCAGCCAAGGGGCGGACAGGGCTGGAAACACCATATATTTT.

The rearrangement uses TRBV6-5 and TRBJ1-6, with D perhaps TRBD1 (5 bases). V gave up 4 bases and J gave up 13 bases, with 20 bases separating them. The CDR3 loop spans 15 amino acids. CDR1 and CDR2 (germline): MNHEY, SVGAGI. CDR3 region: CASSSLSGLQSPLHF. Written as DNA, the CDR3 is TGTGCCAGCAGTTCCCTCTCGGGACTGCAGTCCCCCCTCCACTTT.

This chain connects TRBV4-1 to TRBJ2-3, with TRBD2 matching over 7 bases. The V gene end was trimmed by 6 bases and the J gene end by 9 bases; junction bases not matched to a gene: 9. The CDR3 consists of 13 residues. Germline CDR1 MGHRA, CDR2 YSYEKL. In nucleotides, the CDR3 is TGCGCCAGCAGGGTAGCGGGCTCAGGAACGCAGTATTTT. This translates into CASRVAGSGTQYF.

The rearrangement links TRBV4-1 to TRBJ2-2, with D tentatively TRBD1 (6 bases). The CDR3 contains 15 residues. Germline V gives CDR1 MGHRA, CDR2 YSYEKL. V lost 10 bases and J lost 1, with 16 bases in between. CDR3 sequence: CATSPGTMNTGELFF. CDR3 DNA: TGCGCCACCTCTCCCGGGACAATGAACACCGGGGAGCTGTTTTTT.

In its sample, this clone was seen once. V gene TRBV11-2 combines with J gene TRBJ1-1; D is ambiguous. Trimming removed 5 bases at V and 7 bases at J, with 5 bases between. CDR1 and CDR2 from the germline V gene are SGHAT and FQNNGV. The CDR3 is made up of 10 amino acids. CDR3 amino acids: CASSHSEAFF. In DNA form, the CDR3 reads TGTGCCAGCAGCCACAGTGAAGCTTTCTTT.

The chain couples TRBV4-2 to TRBJ2-6; the match to TRBD2 covers 8 bases. The germline V gene has CDR1 LGHNA and CDR2 YNFKEQ. CDR3 length equals 20 residues. The V and J ends lost 3 bases and 0 bases, in that order; junction bases with no gene match: 13. As DNA, the CDR3 is TGTGCCAGCAGCCAGACGAGCGGGGGTCGTTATAGCTCTGGGGCCAACGTCCTGACTTTC. Translated, it gives CASSQTSGGRYSSGANVLTF.

CDR3 protein: CASSSCRGRTPFTSTDTQYF. In DNA form, the CDR3 reads TGTGCCAGCAGCAGTTGTCGGGGAAGGACCCCTTTTACTAGCACAGATACGCAGTATTTT. The rearrangement joins TRBV21-1 to TRBJ2-3; whether TRBD2, the table's D call, matches the DNA was not checked. TRBV21-1 is classified as a pseudogene. The CDR3 loop spans 20 amino acids.

The chain recombines TRBV5-5 with TRBJ1-1, with D tentatively TRBD1 (6 bases). V was pared by 4 bases and J by 3 bases, with 10 bases between. Germline values: CDR1 SGHKS, CDR2 YYEKEE (reference sequence). The CDR3 sequence is 13 residues long. CDR3: CASSPQGDTEAFF. The CDR3 coding sequence is TGTGCCAGCAGCCCACAGGGAGACACTGAAGCTTTCTTT.